These 30 T cell receptor beta chains were sequenced from one sample in a study of blood T cell repertoires in COVID-19. Profiling relied on immunoSEQ multiplex PCR, and the TCRdb table lists in-frame clones only, not all of them. This table holds more than 200,000 clones, around 89% found once. Sequenced material: peripheral blood. These receptors came from an older man with acute or convalescent COVID-19.

This clone was seen only a few times. The rearrangement links TRBV11-2 to TRBJ1-5; D not certain. The CDR3 runs to 13 residues. Germline loops: CDR1 SGHAT, CDR2 FQNNGV. Trimming removed 5 bases at V and 6 bases at J, with 11 bases between. The CDR3 region is CASSPERGQPQHF. Here the CDR3 DNA reads TGTGCCAGCAGCCCTGAACGAGGTCAGCCCCAGCATTTT.

CDR3 bases: TGTGCCAGTAGTCTAGGGACAGGGGATTTGGAGACCCAGTACTTC. Protein product: CASSLGTGDLETQYF. This chain connects TRBV19 to TRBJ2-5; 10 positions agree with TRBD1. The germline V gene has CDR1 LNHDA and CDR2 SQIVND (reference sequence). Trimming cost V 5 bases and J 5 bases; bases outside gene matches: 8. The CDR3 spans 15 residues.

The chain is built from TRBV30 and TRBJ2-2, with 11 bases matching TRBD2. This CDR3 has 16 amino acids. Losses at the gene ends were 4 bases for V and 7 bases for J; bases not matched to a gene: 11. Germline V gene data show CDR1 as GTSNPN and CDR2 as SVGIG (reference sequence). CDR3 protein: CAWKTGTSGRGGELFF. The CDR3 nucleotides read TGTGCCTGGAAAACCGGGACTAGCGGAAGAGGCGGGGAGCTGTTTTTT.

The gene calls are TRBV19 and TRBJ1-1; D may be TRBD1 (5 bases). This CDR3 region has 15 residues. V dropped 1 base and J dropped 3 bases, with 12 bases sitting between them. Germline CDR1 and CDR2: LNHDA and SQIVND (reference sequence). CDR3 DNA sequence: TGTGCCAGTAGTATAGGGACCAGGGTGGACACTGAAGCTTTCTTT. Translation gives CASSIGTRVDTEAFF.

This clone came up a few times. The rearrangement links TRBV7-3 to TRBJ2-1; D call uncertain. This CDR3 comprises 14 residues. Germline V gene sequence: CDR1 SGHTA, CDR2 FQGTGA. Trimming removed 5 bases at V and 8 bases at J, with 16 bases between. CDR3 sequence reads: CASSPRSAGDEQFF. The CDR3 DNA reads TGTGCCAGCAGCCCACGGAGCGCCGGCGATGAGCAGTTCTTC. Full variable domain (rest looked up from reference TRBV7-3 and TRBJ2-1): GAGVSQTPSNKVTEKGKYVELRCDPISGHTALYWYRQSLGQGPEFLIYFQGTGAADDSGLPNDRFFAVRPEGSVSTLKIQRTERGDSAVYLCASSPRSAGDEQFFGPGTRLTVL.

The chain employs TRBV28 and TRBJ1-2; 12 bases are a match to TRBD1. CDR3 length equals 16 residues. The trim removed 6 bases at V and 5 bases at J, leaving 10 bases unmatched. CDR1 MDHEN and CDR2 SYDVKM come from the germline V gene. Here the CDR3 reads CASSSAGQGARYGYTF. In nucleotides, the CDR3 is TGTGCCAGCAGCTCCGCGGGACAGGGGGCGAGGTATGGCTACACCTTC.

The chain combines TRBV7-9 with TRBJ1-1, with 9 bases matching TRBD1. Germline V gives CDR1 SEHNR, CDR2 FQNEAQ (reference sequence). V shed 7 bases and J 7 bases; nucleotides not matched to a gene: 7. The CDR3 contains 13 residues. The chain's CDR3 is CASTDRGRIEAFF. The CDR3 DNA sequence: TGTGCCAGCACCGACAGGGGGAGGATTGAAGCTTTCTTT.

The table lists this clone with a count of one. This CDR3 is CASSLVQGARGYTF. CDR3 DNA: TGTGCCAGCAGCTTAGTACAGGGGGCGAGGGGCTACACCTTC. The chain combines TRBV7-9 with TRBJ1-2; TRBD1 aligns across 9 bases. Per germline, CDR1 SEHNR and CDR2 FQNEAQ (reference sequence). The ends lost 1 base at V and 8 bases at J; junction bases unmatched: 5. The CDR3 extends over 14 amino acids.

The chain couples TRBV6-2 or TRBV6-3 to TRBJ2-1, with D perhaps matching TRBD1 (6 bases). CDR3 size: 16 residues. Germline V gene sequence: CDR1 MNHEY, CDR2 SVGEGT. V lost 6 bases and J 1 base, leaving 16 bases between the germline ends. The CDR3 nucleotides read TGTGCCAGCAGCAATCTCGGGCAGGGGTCCTACAATGAGCAGTTCTTC. Translating it yields CASSNLGQGSYNEQFF.

In DNA form, the CDR3 reads TGTGCCAGCAGTTTATCAGGGGGCCAGGCCTTCTACGAGCAGTACTTC. Protein product: CASSLSGGQAFYEQYF. The chain joins TRBV28 to TRBJ2-7; 8 nucleotides align to TRBD1. Looked up from germline, CDR1 is MDHEN and CDR2 is SYDVKM. CDR3 length: 16 residues. Trimming at V came to 1 base and at J to 3 bases, leaving 8 bases not matched to a gene.

Remarks on this clone: Its ends do not fully match the called genes, so a read error is possible. The CDR3 bases are TGTGCCACCAGCAGAGATCTGGGAGGGGAGATCTTC. Protein sequence: CATSRDLGGEIF. V is TRBV15 and J is TRBJ2-4, with 7 bases that match TRBD2. The CDR3 is 12 residues long. Germline CDR1 reads LNHNV; CDR2 reads YYDKDF (reference sequence).

This sequence joins TRBV10-3 and TRBJ2-3; no reliable D call. This CDR3 is built from 16 residues. The germline V gene has CDR1 ENHRY and CDR2 SYGVKD. Trimming pared 0 bases from V and 3 bases from J, leaving 13 bases between. The DNA of the CDR3 is TGTGCCATCAGTGAGTCGGGCACCCTGGGTACAGATACGCAGTATTTT. Its protein is CAISESGTLGTDTQYF.

The rearrangement links TRBV6-1 to TRBJ2-7, with D perhaps TRBD1 (6 bases). Trimming shortened V by 1 base and J by 4 bases, and 17 bases separated the two germline ends. CDR1 is MNHNS and CDR2 is SASEGT in the germline V gene. The CDR3 contains 16 residues. CDR3 sequence reads: CASSEGWGRDLYEQYF. The DNA of the CDR3 is TGTGCCAGCAGTGAAGGATGGGGGCGAGATCTTTACGAGCAGTACTTC.

This rearrangement joins TRBV5-1 to TRBJ2-1; 8 nucleotides agree with TRBD1. Germline V CDR1 and CDR2: SGHRS, YFSETQ. Trimming took 1 base from V and 12 from J; bases not matched to a gene: 0. The CDR3 contains 11 residues. For the CDR3, the DNA is TGCGCCAGCAGCTTGACAGGGGGGCAGTTCTTC. Its protein is CASSLTGGQFF.

The chain couples TRBV29-1 to TRBJ1-1; D possibly corresponds to TRBD1 (6 bases). The CDR3 totals 13 residues. Germline loops: CDR1 SQVTM, CDR2 ANQGSEA. The germline V and J ends were trimmed by 4 bases and 2 bases, with 11 bases remaining between them. The DNA of the CDR3 is TGCAGCGTTGCACAGGGTATCAACACTGAAGCTTTCTTT. Translating gives CSVAQGINTEAFF. Full variable domain (outside the CDR3, taken from reference TRBV29-1 and TRBJ1-1): SAVISQKPSRDICQRGTSLTIQCQVDSQVTMMFWYRQQPGQSLTLIATANQGSEATYESGFVIDKFPISRPNLTFSTLTVSNMSPEDSSIYLCSVAQGINTEAFFGQGTRLTVV.

V gene TRBV5-8 combines with J gene TRBJ1-5; 7 nucleotides agree with TRBD1. The CDR3 sequence is 15 residues long. Germline trimming cut 3 bases from V and 0 bases from J; bases unmatched to any gene: 3. CDR1 and CDR2 (germline): SGHTS, YDEGEE. DNA for the CDR3: TGTGCCAGCAGCTACAGGGGATATAGCAATCAGCCCCAGCATTTT. Translation gives CASSYRGYSNQPQHF. Complete variable domain (other parts from reference TRBV5-8 and TRBJ1-5): EAGVTQSPTHLIKTRGQQATLRCSPISGHTSVYWYQQALGLGLQFLLWYDEGEERNRGNFPPRFSGRQFPNYSSELNVNALELEDSALYLCASSYRGYSNQPQHFGDGTRLSIL.

The chain couples TRBV9 to TRBJ1-1, with a possible D match to TRBD1 (5 bases). There are 15 residues in the CDR3. Germline loops: CDR1 SGDLS, CDR2 YYNGEE. Trimming cost V 4 bases and J 2 bases, with 15 bases left between them. The CDR3 spells CASSSSGNTNTEAFF. The CDR3 DNA reads TGTGCCAGCAGCTCATCAGGGAACACCAACACTGAAGCTTTCTTT.

This sequence joins TRBV7-2 and TRBJ2-7, with TRBD2 matching 12 bases. CDR3 length: 15 amino acids. Trimming took 3 bases from V and 5 from J; bases not matched to a gene: 5. Germline V gene sequence: CDR1 SGHTA, CDR2 FQGNSA. The CDR3 nucleotides are TGTGCCAGCAGCTTGACTAGCGGGAGTTTCGACGAGCAGTACTTC. Its protein product is CASSLTSGSFDEQYF. Variable domain in full (rest from reference TRBV7-2 and TRBJ2-7): GAGVSQSPSNKVTEKGKDVELRCDPISGHTALYWYRQSLGQGLEFLIYFQGNSAPDKSGLPSDRFSAERTGGSVSTLTIQRTQQEDSAVYLCASSLTSGSFDEQYFGPGTRLTVT.

This sequence joins TRBV28 and TRBJ1-2; D gene uncertain. CDR1 is MDHEN and CDR2 is SYDVKM in the germline V gene. The germline V and J ends were trimmed by 4 bases and 5 bases, with 8 bases remaining between them. This CDR3 comprises 12 residues. CDR3 nucleotide sequence: TGTGCCAGCAGTTCCCTAAATTATGGCTACACCTTC. Translation: CASSSLNYGYTF.

This clone appeared once. The chain recombines TRBV15 with TRBJ2-6; D ambiguous. The V gene's germline CDR1 is LNHNV and CDR2 YYDKDF (reference sequence). The CDR3 runs to 17 residues. Trimming shortened V by 0 bases and J by 1 base, and 10 bases separated the two germline ends. In nucleotides, the CDR3 is TGTGCCACCAGCAGAGATCTTGTGTTATCTGGGGCCAACGTCCTGACTTTC. This encodes CATSRDLVLSGANVLTF. The full variable domain, its missing parts supplied by reference TRBV15 and TRBJ2-6, is DAMVIQNPRYQVTQFGKPVTLSCSQTLNHNVMYWYQQKSSQAPKLLFHYYDKDFNNEADTPDNFQSRRPNTSFCFLDIRSPGLGDTAMYLCATSRDLVLSGANVLTFGAGSRLTVL.

The chain carries TRBV5-1 and TRBJ2-3, with TRBD2 as a possible D gene (5 bases). V dropped 0 bases and J dropped 6 bases, with 14 bases sitting between them. This CDR3 spans 15 amino acids. Germline V gives CDR1 SGHRS, CDR2 YFSETQ. The CDR3 protein is CASSLEVSAPDTQYF. CDR3 bases: TGCGCCAGCAGCTTGGAGGTTAGCGCGCCCGATACGCAGTATTTT.

The genes are TRBV2 and TRBJ1-1; D not resolved. CDR1 is SNHLY, CDR2 FYNNEI, per germline. This CDR3 is built from 12 residues. Trimming removed 3 bases from V and 4 bases from J, with 6 bases in between. The CDR3 DNA reads as TGTGCCAGCAGTGACTGGAGCACTGAAGCTTTCTTT. Translated: CASSDWSTEAFF.

The V and J genes are TRBV6-5 and TRBJ1-1, with 9 bases fitting TRBD1. Germline CDR1 is MNHEY and CDR2 is SVGAGI. Trimming removed 6 bases from V and 10 bases from J; junction bases left unmatched: 12. The CDR3 has 14 residues. The DNA of the CDR3 is TGTGCCAGCAGGCCCTCTACAGGGGGCCTCGGAGCTTTCTTT. Translating gives CASRPSTGGLGAFF.

This chain connects TRBV4-3 to TRBJ1-1; D is unclear. V was clipped by 3 bases and J by 1 base, with 6 bases between them. Germline CDR1 reads LGHNA; CDR2 reads YSLEER. The CDR3 loop spans 13 amino acids. Here the CDR3 reads CASSQVQNTEAFF. CDR3 coding DNA: TGCGCCAGCAGCCAGGTACAGAACACTGAAGCTTTCTTT.

The chain combines TRBV19 with TRBJ1-1; the D is unclear. Trimming took off 5 bases at V and 3 bases at J, with 10 bases between the two ends. Germline values: CDR1 LNHDA, CDR2 SQIVND (reference sequence). This CDR3 is built from 13 residues. The CDR3 here is CASSLAQYTEAFF. As DNA, the CDR3 is TGTGCCAGTAGTCTGGCACAGTACACTGAAGCTTTCTTT. The entire variable domain, with the rest obtained from reference TRBV19 and TRBJ1-1, is as follows: DGGITQSPKYLFRKEGQNVTLSCEQNLNHDAMYWYRQDPGQGLRLIYYSQIVNDFQKGDIAEGYSVSREKKESFPLTVTSAQKNPTAFYLCASSLAQYTEAFFGQGTRLTVV.

The rearrangement links TRBV4-3 to TRBJ2-3; TRBD2 matches at 8 bases. In germline, CDR1 is LGHNA, CDR2 YSLEER. This CDR3 is 15 amino acids long. The ends lost 0 bases at V and 3 bases at J; junction bases unmatched: 2. The CDR3 is CASSQDSGKTDTQYF. In DNA form, the CDR3 reads TGCGCCAGCAGCCAAGATAGCGGGAAAACAGATACGCAGTATTTT.

J is TRBJ1-4 and V is TRBV6-6, with TRBD1 as a possible D gene (5 bases). Deletions cut 2 bases from V and 11 bases from J, with 12 bases between. Germline CDR1 and CDR2: MNHNY and SVGAGI (reference sequence). The CDR3 runs to 13 residues. CDR3 DNA sequence: TGTGCCAGCAGTTACGGGGGGTTGGAGAAACTGTTTTTT. Translated, it gives CASSYGGLEKLFF.

The rearrangement uses TRBV3-1 (or the pseudogene TRBV3-2) and TRBJ1-2; D not certain. Looked up from germline, CDR1 is LGHDT and CDR2 is YNNKEL (reference sequence). The CDR3 is 12 amino acids. V was pared by 0 bases and J by 13 bases, with 12 bases between. CDR3 amino acids: CASSQEAGLCTF. The DNA of the CDR3 is TGTGCCAGCAGCCAAGAAGCAGGACTCTGCACCTTC.

The rearrangement links TRBV19 to TRBJ2-1; a possible D gene is TRBD2 (10 bases). Trimming took off 6 bases at V and 3 bases at J, with 33 bases between the two ends. The germline gives CDR1 LNHDA, CDR2 SQIVND (reference sequence). The CDR3 is 21 residues long. As DNA, the CDR3 is TGTGCCAGTAGCCCCCTAAAAGCGGGACAGGGTACTAGCGGGATCTACAATGAGCAGTTCTTC. Translated, it gives CASSPLKAGQGTSGIYNEQFF.

This clone was observed a single time. The V call is TRBV29-1, the J call TRBJ2-1, with 8 bases identical to TRBD1. The ends lost 5 bases at V and 9 bases at J; junction bases unmatched: 12. The CDR3 totals 14 residues. Germline CDR1 and CDR2: SQVTM and ANQGSEA. The CDR3 sequence is CSVRRDRYLGEQFF. The CDR3 nucleotides are TGCAGCGTTCGGCGGGACAGGTATTTAGGTGAGCAGTTCTTC.